The entry below describes one T cell receptor beta chain. What antigen it recognizes has not been identified. Nothing much larger sits one base from this clone, and base qualities are not available. The germline V gene (reference sequence) supplies CDR1 DFQATT and CDR2 SNEGSKA. Spanning cysteine to phenylalanine, the CDR3 consists of 14 amino acids. Only the CDR3 region is kept as DNA, spanning 42 bases read in frame from base 1. Trimming at the junction amounts to 3 bases on V and 5 bases on J, and the germline ends lie 14 bases apart. The source of the sample is a study (dated by TCRdb to 2012 to 2015). Data came from an Illumina Genome Analyzer IIx. TCRdb trimmed public reads at Q25 via fastp, called clones via MiXCR and kept in-frame beta chains. Every entry covers one CDR3 protein and lists the most common genes and DNA from its rows. The sample table shows nearly 15,000 distinct CDR3 sequences, and about 35% are seen once. Of the sample, around 15% falls within the top ten clones.

The sequence came from a human donor. Here the chain combines TRBV20-1 and TRBJ2-1, with the D gene not clear enough to name. Sample: blood. The CDR3 reads as follows: CSARRSGVHNEQFF. At the DNA level, the sequence is TGCAGTGCTAGGAGGTCGGGTGTCCACAATGAGCAGTTCTTC.